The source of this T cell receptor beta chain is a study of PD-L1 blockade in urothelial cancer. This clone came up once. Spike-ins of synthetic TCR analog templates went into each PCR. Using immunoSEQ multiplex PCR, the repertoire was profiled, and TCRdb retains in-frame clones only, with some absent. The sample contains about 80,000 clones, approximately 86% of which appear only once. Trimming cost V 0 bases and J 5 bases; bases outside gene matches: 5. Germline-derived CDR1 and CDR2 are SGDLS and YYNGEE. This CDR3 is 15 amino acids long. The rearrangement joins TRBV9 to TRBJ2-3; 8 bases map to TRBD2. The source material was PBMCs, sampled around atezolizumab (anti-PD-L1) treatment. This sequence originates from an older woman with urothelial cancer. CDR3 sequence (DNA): TGTGCCAGCAGCGTAGCGGGGGGGCCCTTAGATACGCAGTATTTT. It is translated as CASSVAGGPLDTQYF.